What follows are 2 T cell receptor beta chains derived from one specimen sequenced in a study of T cells in Graves' hyperthyroidism and ophthalmopathy. TCR beta CDR3 sequences were amplified from RNA transcripts. TCR CDR3 regions were first amplified by RT-PCR with HTBI primers. TCRdb passed the multiplex PCR reads through MiXCR, listing each CDR3 protein once. This sample has roughly 800,000 distinct CDR3 sequences, with roughly 40% found just once. Material for sequencing was blood. The source is a man aged 18 to 29 with Graves' hyperthyroidism.

The chain is built from TRBV7-3 and TRBJ2-1; D assignment may be TRBD1 or TRBD2 (6 bases each). The V gene lost 5 bases and the J gene lost 8 bases, with 19 bases spanning the gap. The CDR3 covers 15 residues. Germline assignment: CDR1 SGHTA and CDR2 FQGTGA. In DNA form, the CDR3 reads TGTGCCAGCAGCGTAAAGGGGGGCCATTGGGATGAGCAGTTCTTC. This codes for CASSVKGGHWDEQFF.

A few counts support this clonotype. J is TRBJ2-7 and V is TRBV5-1; D is tentatively TRBD1 or TRBD2 (5 bases each). Germline-derived CDR1 and CDR2 are SGHRS and YFSETQ. The V end was cut by 4 bases, the J end by 5 bases, with 16 bases between. The CDR3 totals 14 residues. The DNA for the CDR3 is TGCGCCAGCAGCGTGGACGGGGCCCCCGACGAGCAGTACTTC. Its protein is CASSVDGAPDEQYF.